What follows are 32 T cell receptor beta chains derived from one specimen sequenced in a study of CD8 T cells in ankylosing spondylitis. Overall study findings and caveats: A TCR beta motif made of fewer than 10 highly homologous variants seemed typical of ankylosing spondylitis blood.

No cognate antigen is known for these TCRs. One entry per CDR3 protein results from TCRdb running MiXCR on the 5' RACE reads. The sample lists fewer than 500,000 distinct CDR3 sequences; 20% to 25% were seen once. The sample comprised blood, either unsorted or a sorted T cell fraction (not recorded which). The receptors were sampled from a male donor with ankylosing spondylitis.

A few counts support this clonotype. The CDR3 loop reads CASSARTDNNSPLHF. CDR3 DNA: TGTGCCAGCAGCGCCCGGACAGATAATAATTCACCCCTCCACTTT. The chain links TRBV9 to TRBJ1-6, with a tentative D call TRBD1 (6 bases). This CDR3 is 15 amino acids long. Trimming removed 3 bases at V and 5 bases at J, with 12 bases between. From germline, CDR1 is SGDLS and CDR2 YYNGEE. Variable domain in full (rest from reference TRBV9 and TRBJ1-6): DSGVTQTPKHLITATGQRVTLRCSPRSGDLSVYWYQQSLDQGLQFLIQYYNGEERAKGNILERFSAQQFPDLHSELNLSSLELGDSALYFCASSARTDNNSPLHFGNGTRLTVT.

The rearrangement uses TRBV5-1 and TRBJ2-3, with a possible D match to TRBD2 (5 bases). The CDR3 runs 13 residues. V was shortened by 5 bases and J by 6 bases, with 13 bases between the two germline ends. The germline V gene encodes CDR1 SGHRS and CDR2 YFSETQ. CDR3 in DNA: TGCGCCAGCAGTCCCGGGGTGTGGGATACGCAGTATTTT. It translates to CASSPGVWDTQYF.

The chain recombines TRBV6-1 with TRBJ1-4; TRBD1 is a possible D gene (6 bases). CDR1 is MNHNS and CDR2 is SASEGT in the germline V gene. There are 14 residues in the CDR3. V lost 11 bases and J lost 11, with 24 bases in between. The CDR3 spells CAGSGQRAEGKLFF. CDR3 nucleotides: TGTGCCGGGAGCGGACAGAGAGCGGAGGGGAAACTGTTTTTT.

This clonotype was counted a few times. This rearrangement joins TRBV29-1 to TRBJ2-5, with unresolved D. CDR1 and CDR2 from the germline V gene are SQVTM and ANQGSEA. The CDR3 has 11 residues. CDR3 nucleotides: TGCAGTAAAAGACAAGGAGAGACCCAGTACTTC. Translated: CSKRQGETQYF.

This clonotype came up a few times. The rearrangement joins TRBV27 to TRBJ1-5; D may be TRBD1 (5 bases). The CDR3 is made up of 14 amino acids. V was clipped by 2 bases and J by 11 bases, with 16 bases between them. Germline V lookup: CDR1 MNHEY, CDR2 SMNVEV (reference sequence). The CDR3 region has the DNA TGTGCCAGCAGTTTAAGGGCGGGCCAAGGGGCCCAGCATTTT. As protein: CASSLRAGQGAQHF.

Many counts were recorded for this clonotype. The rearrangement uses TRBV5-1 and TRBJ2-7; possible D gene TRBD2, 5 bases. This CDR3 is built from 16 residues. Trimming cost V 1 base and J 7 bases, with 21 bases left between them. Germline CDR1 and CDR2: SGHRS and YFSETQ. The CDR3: CASSLYMGIRSGEQYF. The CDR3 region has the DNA TGCGCCAGCAGCTTGTATATGGGGATTCGTTCGGGGGAGCAGTACTTC.

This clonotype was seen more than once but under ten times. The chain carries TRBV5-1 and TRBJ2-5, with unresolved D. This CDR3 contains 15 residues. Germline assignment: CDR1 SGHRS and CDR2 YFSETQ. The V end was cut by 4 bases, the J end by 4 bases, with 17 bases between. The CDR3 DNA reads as TGCGCCAGCAGCCCCCCGACGAATTACAGAGAGACCCAGTACTTC. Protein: CASSPPTNYRETQYF.

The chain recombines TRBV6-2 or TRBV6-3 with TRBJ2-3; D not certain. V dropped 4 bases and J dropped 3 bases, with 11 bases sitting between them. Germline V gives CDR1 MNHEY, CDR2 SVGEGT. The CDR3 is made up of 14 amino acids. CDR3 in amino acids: CASSLRILTDTQYF. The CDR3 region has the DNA TGTGCCAGCAGTTTAAGAATATTAACAGATACGCAGTATTTT.

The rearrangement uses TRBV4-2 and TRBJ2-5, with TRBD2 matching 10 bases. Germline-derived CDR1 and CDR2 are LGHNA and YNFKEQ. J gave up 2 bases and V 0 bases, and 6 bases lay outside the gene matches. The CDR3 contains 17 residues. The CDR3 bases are TGTGCCAGCAGCCAAGAGATAGCGGGAGGAGGGCAAGAGACCCAGTACTTC. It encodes CASSQEIAGGGQETQYF.

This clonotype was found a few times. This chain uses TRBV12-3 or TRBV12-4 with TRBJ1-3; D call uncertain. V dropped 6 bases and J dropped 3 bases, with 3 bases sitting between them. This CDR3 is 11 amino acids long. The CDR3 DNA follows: TGTGCCAGCAGCCTTGGAAACACCATATATTTT. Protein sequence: CASSLGNTIYF.

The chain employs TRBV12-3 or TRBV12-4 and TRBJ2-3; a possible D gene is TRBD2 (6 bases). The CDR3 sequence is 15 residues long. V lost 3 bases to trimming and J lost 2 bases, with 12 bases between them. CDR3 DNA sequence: TGTGCCAGCAGTTTGGGAGCGGGTCCCACAGATACGCAGTATTTT. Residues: CASSLGAGPTDTQYF.

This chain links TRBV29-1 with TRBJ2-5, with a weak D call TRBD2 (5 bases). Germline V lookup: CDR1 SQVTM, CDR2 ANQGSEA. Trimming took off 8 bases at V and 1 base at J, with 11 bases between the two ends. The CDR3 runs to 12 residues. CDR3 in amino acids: CSIRTGQETQYF. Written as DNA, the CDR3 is TGCAGCATACGGACTGGCCAAGAGACCCAGTACTTC.

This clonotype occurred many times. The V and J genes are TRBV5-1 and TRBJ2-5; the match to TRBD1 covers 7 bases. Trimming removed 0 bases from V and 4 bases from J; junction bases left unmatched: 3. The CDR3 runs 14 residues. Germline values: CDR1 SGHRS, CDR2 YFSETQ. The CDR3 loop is CASSLDRGGETQYF. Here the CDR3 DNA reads TGCGCCAGCAGCTTGGACAGGGGTGGAGAGACCCAGTACTTC. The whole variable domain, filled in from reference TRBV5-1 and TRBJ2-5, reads KAGVTQTPRYLIKTRGQQVTLSCSPISGHRSVSWYQQTPGQGLQFLFEYFSETQRNKGNFPGRFSGRQFSNSRSEMNVSTLELGDSALYLCASSLDRGGETQYFGPGTRLLVL.

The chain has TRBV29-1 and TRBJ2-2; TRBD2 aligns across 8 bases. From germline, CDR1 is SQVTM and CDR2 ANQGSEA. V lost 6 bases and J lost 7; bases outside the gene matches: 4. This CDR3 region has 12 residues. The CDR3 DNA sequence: TGCAGCGTCGGGGGGGTTGGCGGGGAGCTGTTTTTT. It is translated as CSVGGVGGELFF.

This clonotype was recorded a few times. The CDR3: CSVERRGVRETQYF. CDR3 in DNA: TGCAGCGTTGAAAGACGGGGTGTGCGAGAGACCCAGTACTTC. The chain carries TRBV29-1 and TRBJ2-5; tentative D call: TRBD2 (5 bases). The germline V and J ends were trimmed by 2 bases and 4 bases, with 14 bases remaining between them. The CDR3 runs 14 residues. In germline, CDR1 is SQVTM, CDR2 ANQGSEA. Together with reference TRBV29-1 and TRBJ2-5, the CDR3 gives the full variable domain: SAVISQKPSRDICQRGTSLTIQCQVDSQVTMMFWYRQQPGQSLTLIATANQGSEATYESGFVIDKFPISRPNLTFSTLTVSNMSPEDSSIYLCSVERRGVRETQYFGPGTRLLVL.

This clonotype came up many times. CDR3 region: CASSLSGGSTDTQYF. Written as DNA, the CDR3 is TGTGCCAGCTCACTGTCCGGCGGGAGCACAGATACGCAGTATTTT. J is TRBJ2-3 and V is TRBV12-3 or TRBV12-4, with a tentative D call TRBD2 (5 bases). CDR3 length: 15 amino acids. V dropped 8 bases and J dropped 0 bases, with 15 bases sitting between them.

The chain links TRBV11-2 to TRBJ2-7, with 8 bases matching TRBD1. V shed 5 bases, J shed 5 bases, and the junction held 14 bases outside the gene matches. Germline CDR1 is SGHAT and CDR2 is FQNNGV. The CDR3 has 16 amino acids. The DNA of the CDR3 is TGTGCCAGCAGCGGTTATATCGGGACAGGCCGGGACGAGCAGTACTTC. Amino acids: CASSGYIGTGRDEQYF.

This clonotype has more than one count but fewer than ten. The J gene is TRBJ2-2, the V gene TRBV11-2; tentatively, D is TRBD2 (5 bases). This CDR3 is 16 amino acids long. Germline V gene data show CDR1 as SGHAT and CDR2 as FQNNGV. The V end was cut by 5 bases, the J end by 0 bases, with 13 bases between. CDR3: CASSTHPGTNTGELFF. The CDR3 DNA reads TGTGCCAGCAGCACCCACCCCGGGACGAACACCGGGGAGCTGTTTTTT.

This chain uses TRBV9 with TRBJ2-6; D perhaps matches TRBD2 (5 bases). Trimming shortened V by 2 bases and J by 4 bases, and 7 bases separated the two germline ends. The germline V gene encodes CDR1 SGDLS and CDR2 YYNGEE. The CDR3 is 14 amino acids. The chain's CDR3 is CASSVEAGANVLTF. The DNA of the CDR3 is TGTGCCAGCAGCGTGGAGGCGGGGGCCAACGTCCTGACTTTC.

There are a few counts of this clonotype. CDR3: CSARDPASGRDTQYF. The CDR3 DNA sequence: TGCAGTGCTAGAGATCCCGCTAGCGGAAGAGATACGCAGTATTTT. This chain uses TRBV20-1 with TRBJ2-3, with 7 bases identical to TRBD2. The germline gives CDR1 DFQATT, CDR2 SNEGSKA (reference sequence). CDR3 length: 15 amino acids. After removal of 0 bases from V and 5 bases from J, the junction contained 8 bases not matched to a gene.

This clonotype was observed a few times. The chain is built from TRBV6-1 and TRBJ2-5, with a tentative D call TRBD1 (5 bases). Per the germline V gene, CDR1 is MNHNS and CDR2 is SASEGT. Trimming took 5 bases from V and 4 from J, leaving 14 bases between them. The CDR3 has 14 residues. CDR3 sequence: CASSSPGNRETQYF. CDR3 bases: TGTGCCAGCAGTAGCCCAGGGAACCGAGAGACCCAGTACTTC.

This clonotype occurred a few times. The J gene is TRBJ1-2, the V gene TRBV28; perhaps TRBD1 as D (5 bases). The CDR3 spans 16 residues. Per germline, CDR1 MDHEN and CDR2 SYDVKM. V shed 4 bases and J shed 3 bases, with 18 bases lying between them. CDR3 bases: TGTGCCAGCAGTTCCTACTCGACTTGGGGCGACTATGGCTACACCTTC. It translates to CASSSYSTWGDYGYTF.

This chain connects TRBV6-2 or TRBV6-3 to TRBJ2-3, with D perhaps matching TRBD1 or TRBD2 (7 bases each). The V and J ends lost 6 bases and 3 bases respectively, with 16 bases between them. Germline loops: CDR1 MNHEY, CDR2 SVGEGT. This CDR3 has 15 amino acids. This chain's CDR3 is CASSQGGLRTDTQYF. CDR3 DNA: TGTGCCAGCAGCCAGGGGGGGTTAAGGACAGATACGCAGTATTTT.

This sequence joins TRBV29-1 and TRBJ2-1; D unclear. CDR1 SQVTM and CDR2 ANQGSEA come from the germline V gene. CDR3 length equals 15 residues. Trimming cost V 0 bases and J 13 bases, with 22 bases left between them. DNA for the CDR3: TGCAGCGTTGAAGAGCCTCGGCCCCTGCGCGAGGCACAGTTCTTC. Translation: CSVEEPRPLREAQFF.

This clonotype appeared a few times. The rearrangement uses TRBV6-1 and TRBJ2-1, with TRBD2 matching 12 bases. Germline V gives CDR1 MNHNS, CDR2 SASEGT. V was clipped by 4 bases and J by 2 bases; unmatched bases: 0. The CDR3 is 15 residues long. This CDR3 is CASSGLAGAYNEQFF. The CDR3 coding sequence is TGTGCCAGCAGTGGACTAGCGGGAGCCTACAATGAGCAGTTCTTC.

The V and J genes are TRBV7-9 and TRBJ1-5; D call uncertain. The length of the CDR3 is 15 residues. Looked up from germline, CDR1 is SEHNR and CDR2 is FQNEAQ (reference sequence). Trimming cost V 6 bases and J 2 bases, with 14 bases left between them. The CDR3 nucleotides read TGTGCCAGCAGTCCCCTCGGGGAGGGCAATCAGCCCCAGCATTTT. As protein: CASSPLGEGNQPQHF.

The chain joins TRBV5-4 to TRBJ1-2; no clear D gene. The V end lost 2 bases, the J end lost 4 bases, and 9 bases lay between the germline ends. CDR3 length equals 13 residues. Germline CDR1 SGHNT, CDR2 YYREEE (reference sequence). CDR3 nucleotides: TGTGCCAGCAGCTTAACAAGTATCTATGGCTACACCTTC. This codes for CASSLTSIYGYTF.

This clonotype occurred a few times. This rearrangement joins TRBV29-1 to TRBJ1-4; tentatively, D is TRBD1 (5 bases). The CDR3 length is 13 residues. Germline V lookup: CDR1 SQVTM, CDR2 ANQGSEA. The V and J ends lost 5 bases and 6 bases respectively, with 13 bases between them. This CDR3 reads CSVWAGVDEKLFF. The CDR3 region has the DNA TGCAGCGTTTGGGCGGGGGTCGATGAAAAACTGTTTTTT. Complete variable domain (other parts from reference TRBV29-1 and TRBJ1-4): SAVISQKPSRDICQRGTSLTIQCQVDSQVTMMFWYRQQPGQSLTLIATANQGSEATYESGFVIDKFPISRPNLTFSTLTVSNMSPEDSSIYLCSVWAGVDEKLFFGSGTQLSVL.

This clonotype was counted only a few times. CDR3 loop: CSARENHGDRFLDTQYF. The CDR3 DNA is TGCAGTGCTAGAGAAAACCATGGGGACAGATTTTTAGATACGCAGTATTTT. J is TRBJ2-3 and V is TRBV20-1; 7 bases agree with TRBD1. Per the germline V gene, CDR1 is DFQATT and CDR2 is SNEGSKA (reference sequence). The V gene end was trimmed by 0 bases and the J gene end by 5 bases; junction bases not matched to a gene: 14. This CDR3 comprises 17 residues.

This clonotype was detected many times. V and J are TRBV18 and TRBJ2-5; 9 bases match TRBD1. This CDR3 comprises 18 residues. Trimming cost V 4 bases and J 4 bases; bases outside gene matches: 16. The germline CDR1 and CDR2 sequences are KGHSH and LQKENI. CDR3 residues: CASSLQYTSSGQGETQYF. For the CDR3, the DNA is TGTGCCAGCTCACTACAATACACCTCCTCGGGACAGGGAGAGACCCAGTACTTC.

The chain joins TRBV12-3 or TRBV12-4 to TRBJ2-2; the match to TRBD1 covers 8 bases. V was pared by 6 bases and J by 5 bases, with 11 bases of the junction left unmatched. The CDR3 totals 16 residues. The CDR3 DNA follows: TGTGCCAGCAGCCCTGGTAGGACAGGGCAAACCGGGGAGCTGTTTTTT. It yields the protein CASSPGRTGQTGELFF.

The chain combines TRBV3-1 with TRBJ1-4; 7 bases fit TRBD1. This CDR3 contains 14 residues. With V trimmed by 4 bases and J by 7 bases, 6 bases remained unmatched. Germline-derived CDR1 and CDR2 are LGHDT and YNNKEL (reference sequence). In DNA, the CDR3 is TGTGCCAGCAGCCTCCGGGACAGCGGTGAAAAACTGTTTTTT. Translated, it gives CASSLRDSGEKLFF.